These T cell receptor beta chains were read from a single sample in a study of blood T cell repertoires in COVID-19. Some clones are missing from TCRdb's copy, which holds only in-frame ones; the method was immunoSEQ multiplex PCR. Of 200,000 or so clones in the sample, almost 85% were seen once. Sequences were obtained from peripheral blood. These receptors came from a woman aged 70 to 79 with active or convalescent COVID-19. The CDR3 runs from the conserved cysteine through the conserved F or W. A D gene is named only where the DNA matches it firmly. Not every row has a clone size; where given, it reads once, few, many or a size class.

TRBD1 | TRBJ2-7 | . | TRBV13 | CASSRTGGGYEQYF | TGTGCCAGCAGCCGTACAGGGGGAGGTTACGAGCAGTACTTC
. | TRBJ1-1 | . | TRBV6-5 | CASSTTGMNTEAFF | TGTGCCAGCAGTACCACAGGGATGAACACTGAAGCTTTCTTT
. | TRBJ2-7 | . | TRBV28 | CASSSYEGVDYEQYF | TGTGCCAGCAGTTCCTACGAGGGGGTGGACTACGAGCAGTACTTC
. | TRBJ1-2 | . | TRBV4-1 | CASSQEGTHYGYTF | TGCGCCAGCAGCCAAGAAGGGACACATTATGGCTACACCTTC
TRBD1 | TRBJ1-2 | . | TRBV5-5 | CASSGTDRVNYGYTF | TGTGCCAGCAGTGGTACGGACAGGGTAAACTATGGCTACACCTTC
TRBD2 | TRBJ2-7 | . | TRBV25-1 | CASSRGLAGVYPYEQYF | TGTGCCAGCAGCCGCGGACTAGCGGGAGTTTACCCCTACGAGCAGTACTTC
. | TRBJ2-7 | . | TRBV27 | CASSLTGDYEQYF | TGTGCCAGCAGTTTAACCGGGGACTACGAGCAGTACTTC
TRBD1 | TRBJ2-1 | once | TRBV27 | CASSRRDRGWGQFF | TGTGCCAGCAGTCGACGGGACAGGGGGTGGGGGCAGTTCTTC
. | TRBJ1-4 | . | TRBV6-5 | CASSYSREGYGKLFF | TGTGCCAGCAGTTACTCGAGGGAGGGGTACGGAAAACTGTTTTTT
TRBD1 | TRBJ1-4 | . | TRBV6-5 | CASSWGNRGANEKLFF | TGTGCCAGCAGTTGGGGCAACAGGGGAGCTAATGAAAAACTGTTTTTT
. | TRBJ1-5 | . | TRBV19 | CASTTSGGSTSNQPQHF | TGTGCCAGTACTACCTCAGGAGGTAGTACAAGCAATCAGCCCCAGCATTTT
. | TRBJ1-5 | . | TRBV6-5 | CASSFSDTSNQPQHF | TGTGCCAGCAGTTTTTCAGACACTAGCAATCAGCCCCAGCATTTT
. | TRBJ2-3 | . | TRBV5-6 | CASSLDRSTYAADTQYF | TGTGCCAGCAGCTTGGACAGATCCACCTATGCCGCCGATACGCAGTATTTT
. | TRBJ2-7 | . | TRBV2 | CASSSVYEQYF | TGTGCCAGCAGTAGCGTCTACGAGCAGTACTTC
TRBD1 | TRBJ1-2 | . | TRBV19 | CASRSGGGGYGYTF | TGTGCCAGTAGATCAGGGGGCGGAGGCTATGGCTACACCTTC
TRBD2 | TRBJ2-2 | . | TRBV12-3/TRBV12-4 | CATRGDTGELFF | TGTGCCACGCGGGGGGATACCGGGGAGCTGTTTTTT
. | TRBJ1-1 | once | TRBV15 | CATSRDRQGNTEAFF | TGTGCCACCAGCAGAGATCGGCAGGGGAACACTGAAGCTTTCTTT
. | TRBJ2-7 | . | TRBV5-1 | CASSRQASYEQYF | TGCGCCAGCAGCCGACAGGCCTCCTACGAGCAGTACTTC
. | TRBJ2-5 | once | TRBV19 | CASTHGETQYF | TGTGCCAGTACCCACGGGGAGACCCAGTACTTC
TRBD1 | TRBJ2-5 | few | TRBV6-1 | CASSEELLGQGARETQYF | TGTGCCAGCAGTGAAGAGTTACTGGGGCAGGGGGCGCGGGAGACCCAGTACTTC
. | TRBJ2-1 | . | TRBV7-9 | CASSPPAGYDPSGFF | TGTGCCAGCAGTCCCCCCGCAGGGTACGATCCCTCGGGGTTCTTC
. | TRBJ2-7 | few | TRBV14 | CASSQRTEGLGEQYF | TGTGCCAGCAGCCAAAGGACAGAGGGCTTGGGAGAGCAGTACTTC
TRBD2 | TRBJ2-1 | once | TRBV5-1 | CASSRSGTSYNEQFF | TGCGCCAGCAGCCGGAGCGGGACCTCCTACAATGAGCAGTTCTTC
TRBD1 | TRBJ2-3 | . | TRBV6-4 | CASSGQGRSTDTQYF | TGTGCCAGCAGCGGACAGGGACGTAGCACAGATACGCAGTATTTT
TRBD1 | TRBJ2-3 | . | TRBV24-1 | CATSDPGTGAADTQYF | TGTGCCACCAGTGATCCCGGGACAGGGGCGGCAGATACGCAGTATTTT
TRBD2 | TRBJ2-1 | . | TRBV9 | CASSVAGTSGRVAEQFF | TGTGCCAGCAGCGTAGCTGGGACTAGCGGGAGGGTGGCTGAGCAGTTCTTC
. | TRBJ1-2 | once | TRBV2 | CATPGLRGYGYTF | TGTGCCACCCCGGGTCTTCGGGGCTATGGCTACACCTTC
TRBD2 | TRBJ2-1 | . | TRBV30 | CAWSMGLAGYEQFF | TGTGCCTGGAGTATGGGACTAGCGGGATATGAGCAGTTCTTC
TRBD2 | TRBJ2-7 | . | TRBV10-3 | CAISPGTRAYEQYF | TGTGCCATCAGCCCCGGGACTAGGGCATACGAGCAGTACTTC